These 16 T cell receptor beta chains came from one sample sequenced in a study of human T cells and chemical hapten exposure. MiXCR, run by TCRdb on the RACE reads, gives a single entry per CDR3 protein. This sample has about 120,000 distinct CDR3 sequences, with about 13% found just once. Regarding time point: patch test 1, 2 weeks after DPC sensitization. Sample treatment: therapeutic diphenylcyclopropenone sensitization with weekly scalp DPC. The input for sequencing was whole blood, taken in connection with sensitization to the hapten diphenylcyclopropenone (DPC). The origin of the receptors is a young man with alopecia areata. Some clones in this sample may be carry-over from other donors' samples.

This clonotype has only a few counts. The gene calls are TRBV6-5 and TRBJ2-6; 9 bases line up with TRBD1. The CDR3 loop spans 18 amino acids. Germline V gene sequence: CDR1 MNHEY, CDR2 SVGAGI. With 6 bases clipped from V and 0 bases from J, the junction kept 9 bases outside the gene matches. CDR3 loop: CASRPETGQGSGANVLTF. CDR3 bases: TGTGCCAGCAGACCGGAAACGGGACAGGGCTCTGGGGCCAACGTCCTGACTTTC.

The CDR3, as DNA: TGCGCCAGCAGCCGCCTGGAATACAATGAGCAGTTCTTC. It codes for CASSRLEYNEQFF. This chain joins TRBV4-1 and TRBJ2-1, with D unclear. The germline CDR1 and CDR2 sequences are MGHRA and YSYEKL. V was clipped by 4 bases and J by 4 bases, with 8 bases between them. This CDR3 is built from 13 residues.

Only one count was recorded for this clonotype. This may stem from a read error, because a much larger clone lies one nucleotide away. The gene calls are TRBV20-1 and TRBJ1-5; no reliable D call. The V end was cut by 2 bases, the J end by 3 bases, with 8 bases between. Germline loops: CDR1 DFQATT, CDR2 SNEGSKA (reference sequence). The CDR3 runs to 13 residues. CDR3: CSARWQNNQPQHF. The CDR3 nucleotides are TGCAGTGCTAGATGGCAGAACAATCAGCCCCAGCATTTT.

The V gene is TRBV7-9, the J gene TRBJ1-1; D not resolved. The CDR3 totals 13 residues. Trimming pared 1 base from V and 4 bases from J, leaving 7 bases between. Germline-derived CDR1 and CDR2 are SEHNR and FQNEAQ (reference sequence). CDR3 DNA: TGTGCCAGCAGCTTAGTCCCCCCCACTGAAGCTTTCTTT. Protein sequence: CASSLVPPTEAFF.

J is TRBJ2-3 and V is TRBV20-1; D may be TRBD2 (5 bases). CDR3 length: 13 amino acids. CDR1 DFQATT and CDR2 SNEGSKA come from the germline V gene (reference sequence). V was shortened by 0 bases and J by 2 bases, with 6 bases between the two germline ends. Here the CDR3 reads CSARDGLTDTQYF. The CDR3 DNA reads as TGCAGTGCTAGAGATGGACTCACAGATACGCAGTATTTT.

In this sample, this clonotype turned up a few times. This chain uses TRBV7-2 with TRBJ1-2; TRBD1 aligns across 11 bases. The J segment lost 4 bases and the V segment lost 8 bases, leaving 9 bases of the junction unmatched. The CDR3 spans 15 residues. Germline CDR1 is SGHTA and CDR2 is FQGNSA. In DNA form, the CDR3 reads TGTGCCAGCGTTAGAATCGGACAGGGGGCCTATGGCTACACCTTC. This translates into CASVRIGQGAYGYTF.

This chain uses TRBV4-1 with TRBJ2-7; possibly TRBD2 for D (6 bases). The CDR3 contains 14 residues. Germline CDR1 MGHRA, CDR2 YSYEKL. Deletions cut 3 bases from V and 5 bases from J, with 14 bases between. The CDR3 sequence: CASSQGPPGDEQYF. The CDR3 bases are TGCGCCAGCAGCCAGGGACCGCCGGGGGACGAGCAGTACTTC.

The chain combines TRBV4-3 with TRBJ1-3; tentatively, D is TRBD1 (6 bases). This CDR3 is built from 16 residues. V gave up 1 base and J gave up 2 bases, with 12 bases separating them. Germline CDR1 is LGHNA and CDR2 is YSLEER. The CDR3 loop reads CASSQAVAGAGNTIYF. CDR3 coding DNA: TGCGCCAGCAGCCAAGCGGTGGCAGGGGCTGGAAACACCATATATTTT.

V usage is TRBV28 and J usage is TRBJ2-7; D ambiguous. Germline-derived CDR1 and CDR2 are MDHEN and SYDVKM. The CDR3 is made up of 12 amino acids. The V gene lost 3 bases and the J gene lost 9 bases, with 12 bases spanning the gap. The CDR3 is CASSLNAYGQYF. CDR3 DNA: TGTGCCAGCAGTTTGAACGCGTATGGGCAGTACTTC.

V and J are TRBV11-2 and TRBJ2-2, with D unresolved. The CDR3 sequence is 12 residues long. V was clipped by 3 bases and J by 7 bases, with 6 bases between them. Germline V gene data show CDR1 as SGHAT and CDR2 as FQNNGV. CDR3 amino acids: CASSLGFGELFF. CDR3 bases: TGTGCCAGCAGCTTGGGGTTCGGGGAGCTGTTTTTT.

This chain connects TRBV6-6 to TRBJ1-1, with 7 bases identical to TRBD1. CDR1 and CDR2 from the germline V gene are MNHNY and SVGAGI (reference sequence). V shed 7 bases, J shed 1 base, and the junction held 6 bases outside the gene matches. The CDR3 has 14 residues. The CDR3 sequence is CASTNRGSNTEAFF. The CDR3 nucleotides read TGTGCCAGCACAAACAGGGGCTCGAACACTGAAGCTTTCTTT.

This clonotype showed up many times. V and J are TRBV18 and TRBJ2-7, with 8 positions matching TRBD1. After removal of 1 base from V and 0 bases from J, the junction contained 5 bases not matched to a gene. The germline gives CDR1 KGHSH, CDR2 LQKENI. The CDR3 length is 16 residues. The CDR3 DNA follows: TGTGCCAGCTCACCACGGGACAGGACCCTCTCCTACGAGCAGTACTTC. This codes for CASSPRDRTLSYEQYF.

The rearrangement links TRBV7-6 to TRBJ2-5; the D call may be TRBD1 or TRBD2 (6 bases each). Looked up from germline, CDR1 is SGHVS and CDR2 is FNYEAQ. Trimming took 2 bases from V and 5 from J, leaving 15 bases between them. The CDR3 spans 15 residues. The CDR3, as DNA: TGTGCCAGCAGCTTAAGTGGGGGGCAGGATGAGACCCAGTACTTC. Translating gives CASSLSGGQDETQYF.

This chain connects TRBV12-3 or TRBV12-4 to TRBJ1-1; D remains ambiguous. The ends were cut back, 6 bases at V and 7 bases at J, with 12 bases in the middle. The CDR3 runs 12 residues. The CDR3 region is CASRGLRHEAFF. CDR3 DNA: TGTGCCAGCAGAGGACTACGGCATGAAGCTTTCTTT.

This clonotype was counted a few times. This rearrangement joins TRBV18 to TRBJ1-2; D might be TRBD1 (5 bases). This CDR3 is built from 11 residues. Per the germline V gene, CDR1 is KGHSH and CDR2 is LQKENI. The V end was cut by 6 bases, the J end by 8 bases, with 10 bases between. In nucleotides, the CDR3 is TGTGCCAGCTCCAGACAGAACGGCTACACCTTC. Amino acid sequence: CASSRQNGYTF.

The chain has TRBV4-2 and TRBJ1-2; tentatively, D is TRBD1 (6 bases). Trimming removed 3 bases from V and 7 bases from J, with 24 bases in between. The CDR3 loop spans 17 amino acids. Germline V gives CDR1 LGHNA, CDR2 YNFKEQ. The chain's CDR3 is CASSHTTGSGVDGGYTF. The CDR3 DNA reads as TGTGCCAGCAGCCATACCACAGGGTCTGGAGTGGATGGTGGCTACACCTTC.